The 14 T cell receptor beta chains reported below all come from one sample, sequenced in a study of early T cells in non-severe SARS-CoV-2 infection. MiXCR, run by TCRdb on the 5' RACE reads, gives a single entry per CDR3 protein. This sample has 60,000 to 75,000 distinct CDR3 sequences; 11% occur once, and the top ten carry 5.5% to 6%. The source material was whole blood, sampled at baseline. The receptors shown here come from an adult who was a healthcare worker with PCR-confirmed SARS-CoV-2 infection or an uninfected control (not recorded which).

In its sample, this clonotype was seen many times. This chain connects TRBV11-2 to TRBJ2-3, with D perhaps matching TRBD2 (6 bases). Germline assignment: CDR1 SGHAT and CDR2 FQNNGV. With 1 base removed from V and 1 base from J, the gap between germline ends came to 9 bases. The CDR3 has 15 residues. CDR3 residues: CASSLVGGGTDTQYF. The DNA of the CDR3 is TGTGCCAGCAGCTTAGTCGGAGGGGGCACAGATACGCAGTATTTT.

The genes are TRBV18 and TRBJ1-1; weak D call: TRBD1 (6 bases). V lost 4 bases, J lost 3 bases, and 9 bases lay in between. CDR1 KGHSH and CDR2 LQKENI come from the germline V gene. The CDR3 loop spans 13 amino acids. CDR3 DNA sequence: TGTGCCAGCTCACAGAACAGGGACACTGAAGCTTTCTTT. This encodes CASSQNRDTEAFF.

Note on this clonotype: A much larger clone lies a single base off, so this may be a read error. This chain uses TRBV7-9 with TRBJ1-2; 9 positions match TRBD1. The CDR3 loop spans 17 amino acids. The germline V gene has CDR1 SEHNR and CDR2 FQNEAQ (reference sequence). CDR3 nucleotides: TGTGCCAGCAGCCAACCGGGACAGGGCAGGGCTAACTATGGCAACACCTTC. This sequence encodes CASSQPGQGRANYGNTF.

This clonotype was counted a few times. This chain links TRBV7-9 with TRBJ2-7; 9 nucleotides match TRBD1. Germline CDR1 reads SEHNR; CDR2 reads FQNEAQ (reference sequence). The CDR3 loop spans 15 amino acids. Trimming cost V 5 bases and J 0 bases; bases outside gene matches: 5. CDR3 nucleotides: TGTGCCAGCAGCCAACTGGACAGGGGCTCCTACGAGCAGTACTTC. Protein product: CASSQLDRGSYEQYF.

This CDR3 reads CSASSQGGVMSAFF. CDR3 DNA: TGCAGTGCTAGTTCCCAGGGGGGGGTAATGTCTGCTTTCTTT. This chain connects TRBV20-1 to TRBJ1-1, with 7 nucleotides matching TRBD1. The germline gives CDR1 DFQATT, CDR2 SNEGSKA (reference sequence). V was clipped by 3 bases and J by 11 bases; unmatched bases: 15. This CDR3 contains 14 residues.

The chain has TRBV5-6 and TRBJ2-2; tentatively, D is TRBD1 or TRBD2 (5 bases each). The V gene's germline CDR1 is SGHDT and CDR2 YYEEEE. Between the trimmed V and J ends, which lost 3 bases and 3 bases, there was a span of 9 bases. This CDR3 has 14 amino acids. CDR3 coding DNA: TGTGCCAGCAGCTGGGGGATCGACACCGGGGAGCTGTTTTTT. This codes for CASSWGIDTGELFF.

This clonotype appeared a few times. The chain employs TRBV3-1 and TRBJ2-5; D unresolved. CDR1 and CDR2 (germline): LGHDT, YNNKEL (reference sequence). The V end lost 4 bases, the J end lost 4 bases, and 7 bases lay between the germline ends. The CDR3 covers 12 residues. CDR3 protein: CASSLDLETQYF. DNA for the CDR3: TGTGCCAGCAGCCTCGACCTAGAGACCCAGTACTTC.

The chain has TRBV25-1 and TRBJ2-7, with D hard to call. Germline CDR1 reads MGHDK; CDR2 reads SYGVNS. The ends were cut back, 1 base at V and 7 bases at J, with 11 bases in the middle. The CDR3 runs to 13 residues. CDR3 in amino acids: CASSEFKGSEQYF. The DNA of the CDR3 is TGTGCCAGCAGTGAATTTAAGGGAAGTGAGCAGTACTTC.

This clonotype appeared a few times. This rearrangement joins TRBV11-2 to TRBJ2-2; no reliable D call. Germline loops: CDR1 SGHAT, CDR2 FQNNGV. Trimming cost V 3 bases and J 1 base, with 9 bases left between them. The CDR3 is 15 amino acids. The CDR3 reads CASSFQHQNTGELFF. The CDR3, as DNA: TGTGCCAGCAGCTTCCAACACCAGAACACCGGGGAGCTGTTTTTT.

This clonotype was observed a few times. The chain combines TRBV29-1 with TRBJ2-5; D gene unclear. Germline values: CDR1 SQVTM, CDR2 ANQGSEA. V lost 4 bases and J 4 bases, leaving 7 bases between the germline ends. This CDR3 spans 11 amino acids. DNA for the CDR3: TGCAGCGTTGGGGCAGGAGAGACCCAGTACTTC. Protein sequence: CSVGAGETQYF.

This clonotype was seen at least ten times. J is TRBJ2-7 and V is TRBV7-6, with 11 bases identical to TRBD2. The germline gives CDR1 SGHVS, CDR2 FNYEAQ. The CDR3 contains 14 residues. Unmatched junction bases numbered 3, after V lost 5 bases and J lost 3 bases. The CDR3 spells CASSPTSGGYEQYF. CDR3 in DNA: TGTGCCAGCAGCCCTACTAGCGGGGGCTACGAGCAGTACTTC.

In this sample, this clonotype turned up a few times. The chain couples TRBV29-1 to TRBJ2-4; D is unclear. CDR1 and CDR2 from the germline V gene are SQVTM and ANQGSEA. The CDR3 spans 14 residues. Trimming took 0 bases from V and 2 from J, leaving 8 bases between them. For the CDR3, the DNA is TGCAGCGTTGAAGATCAAGGCTCCAAAAACATTCAGTACTTC. The encoded protein is CSVEDQGSKNIQYF.

This chain uses TRBV5-4 with TRBJ1-6, with 9 bases fitting TRBD1. CDR3 length: 14 residues. Germline CDR1 SGHNT, CDR2 YYREEE (reference sequence). After removal of 1 base from V and 10 bases from J, the junction contained 3 bases not matched to a gene. CDR3 sequence: CASSLTGGRSPLHF. The CDR3 bases are TGTGCCAGCAGCTTGACAGGGGGCAGGTCACCCCTCCACTTT.

V and J are TRBV5-1 and TRBJ1-4; D not resolved. The germline V gene encodes CDR1 SGHRS and CDR2 YFSETQ. The CDR3 sequence is 14 residues long. V dropped 4 bases and J dropped 2 bases, with 9 bases sitting between them. The CDR3 bases are TGCGCCAGCAGCCGCGTAGGGACTAATGAAAAACTGTTTTTT. The encoded protein is CASSRVGTNEKLFF.